The rows below give T cell receptor beta chains drawn from one sample of a study of cytomegalovirus exposure and HLA in healthy donors. Assay used: immunoSEQ multiplex PCR; TCRdb lists only in-frame clones, some missing. The sample carries over 130,000 clones, 60% to 80% recorded once. Sequenced material: PBMCs. These receptors were collected from a woman aged 25 to 39 in good health and CMV-seronegative. The CDR3 runs from the conserved cysteine through the conserved F or W. Each record gives: J gene, V gene, D gene, clone size, CDR3 protein, CDR3 DNA. The D gene is left open where the match is weak. Not every row has a clone size; where given, it reads once, few, many or a size class.

TRBJ1-1,TRBV5-6,-,-,CASSLALRGNTEAFF,TGTGCCAGCAGCTTGGCACTCCGGGGGAACACTGAAGCTTTCTTT
TRBJ1-3,TRBV5-8,TRBD1,-,CASSQTGGLGNTIYF,TGTGCCAGCAGCCAAACAGGGGGCCTCGGAAACACCATATATTTT
TRBJ2-2,TRBV7-3,-,-,CASSIQGSGELFF,TGTGCCAGCAGCATCCAGGGTTCCGGGGAGCTGTTTTTT
TRBJ1-2,TRBV6-5,-,-,CASGGEYGYTF,TGTGCCAGTGGGGGGGAGTATGGCTACACCTTC
TRBJ2-5,TRBV2,-,-,CASSRLDRTETQYF,TGTGCCAGCAGCCGACTAGATAGGACGGAGACCCAGTACTTC
TRBJ1-4,TRBV9,-,-,CASSVAPGLGNEKLFF,TGTGCCAGCAGCGTTGCACCGGGACTGGGAAATGAAAAACTGTTTTTT
TRBJ1-1,TRBV9,-,-,CASSPSSEAEAFF,TGTGCCAGCAGCCCATCGTCGGAGGCTGAAGCTTTCTTT
TRBJ1-1,TRBV7-9,TRBD1,-,CASSPQGVTPEAFF,TGTGCCAGCAGCCCACAGGGGGTTACACCTGAAGCTTTCTTT
TRBJ2-3,TRBV28,-,few,CASSRDLTDTQYF,TGTGCCAGCAGTCGGGACTTAACAGATACGCAGTATTTT
TRBJ2-7,TRBV11-2,TRBD2,-,CASRVIGTSGDGQYF,TGTGCCAGCAGGGTGATAGGGACTAGCGGAGATGGGCAGTACTTC
TRBJ2-2,TRBV5-1,TRBD1,-,CASSLGDSETGELFF,TGCGCCAGCAGCTTGGGGGACAGCGAAACCGGGGAGCTGTTTTTT
TRBJ2-7,TRBV7-9,TRBD1,-,CASSPTGTVDYEQYF,TGTGCCAGCAGCCCGACCGGGACAGTAGACTACGAGCAGTACTTC
TRBJ2-7,TRBV6-5,TRBD1,-,CASSYVTGVEQYF,TGTGCCAGCAGTTACGTAACAGGGGTAGAGCAGTACTTC
TRBJ2-1,TRBV7-9,TRBD2,few,CASSLGRLTGTSFNEQFF,TGTGCCAGCAGCTTGGGCCGGCTTACGGGGACTAGCTTCAATGAGCAGTTCTTC
TRBJ2-5,TRBV5-4,TRBD2,-,CASSLGSAGLAGKTQYF,TGTGCCAGCAGCTTGGGTTCGGCCGGGCTAGCGGGGAAGACCCAGTACTTC
TRBJ1-4,TRBV27,-,-,CASSLIGDPTGSEKLFF,TGTGCCAGCAGTTTGATTGGGGACCCCACAGGGAGTGAAAAACTGTTTTTT
TRBJ2-5,TRBV6-5,-,-,CASSSIGAIKETQYF,TGTGCCAGCAGTTCTATAGGGGCCATCAAAGAGACCCAGTACTTC
TRBJ2-5,TRBV5-4,TRBD2,-,CASSLGGGTLETQYF,TGTGCCAGCAGCTTGGGCGGGGGAACTTTGGAGACCCAGTACTTC
TRBJ2-1,TRBV5-4,TRBD2,-,CASSREGAYNEQFF,TGTGCCAGCAGTCGGGAGGGGGCCTACAATGAGCAGTTCTTC
TRBJ2-7,TRBV5-4,-,-,CASSLGGAVGEQYF,TGTGCCAGCAGCTTAGGGGGTGCGGTCGGCGAGCAGTACTTC
TRBJ2-2,TRBV27,TRBD2,few,CASSLELQRGGRTGELFF,TGTGCCAGCAGTTTAGAATTGCAGCGGGGGGGCCGGACTGGGGAGCTGTTTTTT
TRBJ1-2,TRBV19,TRBD1,-,CASSRRTGEGVNYGYTF,TGTGCCAGTAGTCGTCGGACAGGGGAGGGTGTCAACTATGGCTACACCTTC
TRBJ1-6,TRBV6-1,-,-,CASSGDKDNSPLHF,TGTGCCAGCAGTGGCGACAAGGATAATTCACCCCTCCACTTT
TRBJ1-5,TRBV7-2,TRBD1,-,CASSSGTGSYQPQHF,TGTGCCAGCAGCTCAGGGACAGGGTCCTATCAGCCCCAGCATTTT
TRBJ1-4,TRBV7-9,-,-,CASSRNEKLFF,TGTGCCAGCAGCCGGAATGAAAAACTGTTTTTT
TRBJ2-7,TRBV5-1,-,-,CASSFERPVSYEQYF,TGCGCCAGCAGCTTCGAACGTCCAGTGTCCTACGAGCAGTACTTC
TRBJ1-2,TRBV10-1,TRBD1,-,CASSAGTGMYGYTF,TGCGCCAGCAGTGCCGGGACAGGGATGTATGGCTACACCTTC
TRBJ1-2,TRBV6-5,-,few,CASSYSRDLINGYTF,TGTGCCAGCAGTTACTCAAGGGACTTGATCAATGGCTACACCTTC
TRBJ1-5,TRBV6-5,-,few,CASSYSGDWQPQHF,TGTGCCAGCAGTTACTCGGGGGACTGGCAGCCCCAGCATTTT
TRBJ2-3,TRBV29-1,TRBD1,-,CSVRSRTGGADTQYF,TGCAGCGTCCGCTCCAGGACAGGGGGAGCAGATACGCAGTATTTT
TRBJ2-3,TRBV5-1,TRBD2,-,CASSFRLAGDPSAQYF,TGCGCCAGCAGCTTTAGACTAGCGGGGGATCCGTCAGCGCAGTATTTT
TRBJ1-1,TRBV6-5,-,-,CASLRLPTEAFF,TGTGCCAGCCTCAGGCTCCCCACTGAAGCTTTCTTT
TRBJ2-5,TRBV29-1,-,-,CSGQQVAKETQYF,TGCAGCGGCCAACAGGTCGCGAAGGAGACCCAGTACTTC
TRBJ2-7,TRBV28,TRBD2,-,CASPVGGNSYEQYF,TGTGCCAGCCCCGTCGGGGGGAACTCCTACGAGCAGTACTTC
TRBJ2-5,TRBV2,TRBD1,-,CASDGGQGEETQYF,TGTGCCAGCGACGGGGGACAGGGGGAGGAGACCCAGTACTTC
TRBJ2-3,TRBV2,-,few,CASSERGNTQYF,TGTGCCAGCAGTGAGCGGGGAAATACGCAGTATTTT
TRBJ2-3,TRBV30,TRBD2,-,CAWGASGGADTQYF,TGTGCCTGGGGGGCTAGCGGGGGGGCAGATACGCAGTATTTT
TRBJ1-5,TRBV2,TRBD1,few,CASAQGGTQPQHF,TGTGCCAGCGCACAGGGGGGGACTCAGCCCCAGCATTTT
TRBJ2-7,TRBV30,-,few,CAWSVLESGEQYF,TGTGCCTGGAGTGTACTGGAATCGGGCGAGCAGTACTTC
TRBJ2-3,TRBV6-1,TRBD1,-,CASRTGTGGADTQYF,TGTGCCAGCAGGACCGGGACAGGGGGCGCAGATACGCAGTATTTT